These T cell receptor beta chains were read from a single sample in a study of blood T cell repertoires in COVID-19. Produced via immunoSEQ multiplex PCR; TCRdb's table is partial and in-frame only. The sample includes roughly 260,000 clones, about 89% of them seen just once. The sequenced sample was peripheral blood. The origin of the receptors is a woman in her forties or fifties with acute or convalescent COVID-19. The CDR3 runs from the conserved cysteine through the conserved F or W. A D gene is named only where the DNA matches it firmly. A row's size may be missing; if present it is once, few, many or a size class.

j_call clone_size v_call d_call cdr3_aa cdr3_nt
TRBJ2-1 few TRBV24-1 TRBD1 CASSRGPQQGTDKRYNEQFF TGTGCCTCCTCTAGGGGTCCTCAACAGGGGACCGACAAAAGATACAATGAGCAGTTCTTC
TRBJ2-7 NA TRBV28 NA CASNTLGADDEQYF TGTGCCAGCAACACCTTAGGGGCAGACGACGAGCAGTACTTC
TRBJ1-2 NA TRBV6-5 NA CASSYLVRVGYTF TGTGCCAGCAGTTACTTGGTCAGGGTCGGCTACACCTTC
TRBJ2-1 NA TRBV28 TRBD2 CASSLGRLAAGEQFF TGTGCCAGCAGTTTAGGGAGACTAGCGGCGGGAGAGCAGTTCTTC
TRBJ1-5 NA TRBV4-1 NA CASSQSTGWRQPQHF TGCGCCAGCAGCCAATCGACGGGATGGCGTCAGCCCCAGCATTTT
TRBJ2-7 NA TRBV3-1/TRBV3-2 TRBD1 CASSNRDRAYEQYF TGTGCCAGCAGCAACCGGGACAGAGCCTACGAGCAGTACTTC
TRBJ2-1 NA TRBV6-1 NA CASSSTDSYNEQFF TGTGCCAGCAGTTCTACCGACAGTTACAATGAGCAGTTCTTC
TRBJ2-1 once TRBV3-1/TRBV3-2 NA CASSQGTGSSYNEQFF TGTGCCAGCAGCCAAGGCACAGGTAGTTCCTACAATGAGCAGTTCTTC
TRBJ1-5 NA TRBV28 TRBD1 CASSPGTGGNQPQHF TGTGCCAGCAGCCCAGGGACAGGGGGCAATCAGCCCCAGCATTTT
TRBJ2-5 few TRBV7-8 TRBD2 CASSLAGLGAETQYF TGTGCCAGCAGCTTAGCGGGACTAGGGGCGGAGACCCAGTACTTC
TRBJ2-3 NA TRBV4-1 TRBD2 CASSHETSGRAHSKADTQYF TGCGCCAGCAGCCACGAGACTAGCGGGAGGGCTCATTCGAAGGCGGATACGCAGTATTTT
TRBJ1-2 NA TRBV29-1 NA CSVVGDGYTF TGCAGCGTAGTGGGCGACGGCTACACCTTC
TRBJ2-5 once TRBV7-2 TRBD2 CASAGTSGRMTQYF TGTGCCAGCGCCGGGACTAGCGGGAGGATGACCCAGTACTTC
TRBJ2-7 NA TRBV11-1 TRBD1 CASSFRVGQNYEQYF TGTGCCAGCAGCTTCCGGGTGGGACAGAACTACGAGCAGTACTTC
TRBJ2-7 NA TRBV19 NA CASSIAGLEQYF TGTGCCAGTAGTATAGCAGGGCTCGAGCAGTACTTC
TRBJ1-2 NA TRBV5-1 NA CASSLDGRSYGYTF TGCGCCAGCAGCTTGGACGGCAGGTCGTATGGCTACACCTTC
TRBJ2-1 NA TRBV19 NA CASSPRPGTAIYNEQFF TGTGCCAGTAGCCCTCGCCCCGGGACTGCTATCTACAATGAGCAGTTCTTC
TRBJ2-1 NA TRBV9 NA CASSKEGSDFNEQFF TGTGCCAGCAGCAAGGAGGGGTCAGACTTCAATGAGCAGTTCTTC
TRBJ2-2 NA TRBV18 TRBD2 CASSPGSGRAGELFF TGTGCCAGCTCACCAGGTAGCGGGAGAGCCGGGGAGCTGTTTTTT
TRBJ2-1 NA TRBV25-1 TRBD2 CASSEYSGGSAYNEQFF TGTGCCAGCAGTGAATATTCGGGCGGGAGTGCCTACAATGAGCAGTTCTTC
TRBJ2-5 NA TRBV5-4 TRBD2 CASSLRRVSGGFIQETQYF TGTGCCAGCAGCTTGCGTCGTGTGTCGGGAGGGTTTATCCAAGAGACCCAGTACTTC
TRBJ2-7 NA TRBV7-9 NA CASSLMSDSEQYF TGTGCCAGCAGCTTGATGTCAGATTCAGAGCAGTACTTC
TRBJ2-1 NA TRBV16 TRBD2 CASSQSSGGEQFF TGTGCCAGCAGCCAATCAAGCGGGGGGGAGCAGTTCTTC
TRBJ2-1 NA TRBV28 TRBD2 CASSTGGLDGGEQFF TGTGCCAGCAGTACGGGGGGGCTAGATGGAGGTGAGCAGTTCTTC
TRBJ1-2 NA TRBV4-1 TRBD1 CASSQDPGQHYGYTF TGCGCCAGCAGCCAAGACCCGGGACAGCACTATGGCTACACCTTC
TRBJ1-6 NA TRBV18 NA CASSPEHKNSPLHF TGTGCCAGCTCACCGGAGCACAAGAATTCACCCCTCCACTTT
TRBJ1-4 NA TRBV18 NA CASSPTRGATNEKLFF TGTGCCAGCTCACCCACCCGGGGGGCGACTAATGAAAAACTGTTTTTT